This TCR beta chain was documented in a study of blood T cell repertoires in COVID-19. Germline V gene sequence: CDR1 KGHSH, CDR2 LQKENI. The junction had 4 bases not matched to a gene; V was cut back by 2 bases and J by 5 bases. The CDR3 totals 14 residues. Some clones are missing from TCRdb's copy, which holds only in-frame ones; the method was immunoSEQ multiplex PCR. The sample holds roughly 36,000 clones, approximately 85% seen once. The sequence was obtained from a man aged 55 to 70 with acute or convalescent COVID-19. The sample was peripheral blood. The rearrangement joins TRBV18 to TRBJ2-7; TRBD2 matches at 9 bases. CDR3 sequence: CASSPAGGRDEQYF. The CDR3 nucleotides are TGTGCCAGCTCACCAGCGGGAGGGAGGGACGAGCAGTACTTC.